In its sample, the clone carrying this T cell receptor (beta chain) was seen many times. This record belongs to a study of T cells in Graves' hyperthyroidism and ophthalmopathy. Regions amplified from RNA transcripts were the TCR beta CDR3 regions. The primer set for the first-round RT-PCR of the TCR CDR3 was HTBI. Each CDR3 protein gets one entry after TCRdb re-called the multiplex PCR reads with MiXCR. The profile shows over 250,000 distinct CDR3 sequences, roughly 13% of them singletons. The V end was cut by 5 bases, the J end by 2 bases, with 24 bases between. This CDR3 is built from 18 residues. Germline CDR1 and CDR2: SGHTA and FQGNSA. Active moderate-to-severe ophthalmopathy, Clinical Activity Score at least 3, NOSPECS at least 4, under 3 months' duration.

The TCR originated in a middle-aged woman with Graves' ophthalmopathy. This chain uses TRBV7-2 with TRBJ1-1; no clear D gene. Material for sequencing was blood. CDR3 residues: CASSPEVQSPPFNTEAFF. CDR3 nucleotides: TGTGCCAGCAGCCCCGAGGTACAGTCGCCACCTTTTAACACTGAAGCTTTCTTT. The full variable domain, its missing parts supplied by reference TRBV7-2 and TRBJ1-1, is GAGVSQSPSNKVTEKGKDVELRCDPISGHTALYWYRQSLGQGLEFLIYFQGNSAPDKSGLPSDRFSAERTGGSVSTLTIQRTQQEDSAVYLCASSPEVQSPPFNTEAFFGQGTRLTVV.